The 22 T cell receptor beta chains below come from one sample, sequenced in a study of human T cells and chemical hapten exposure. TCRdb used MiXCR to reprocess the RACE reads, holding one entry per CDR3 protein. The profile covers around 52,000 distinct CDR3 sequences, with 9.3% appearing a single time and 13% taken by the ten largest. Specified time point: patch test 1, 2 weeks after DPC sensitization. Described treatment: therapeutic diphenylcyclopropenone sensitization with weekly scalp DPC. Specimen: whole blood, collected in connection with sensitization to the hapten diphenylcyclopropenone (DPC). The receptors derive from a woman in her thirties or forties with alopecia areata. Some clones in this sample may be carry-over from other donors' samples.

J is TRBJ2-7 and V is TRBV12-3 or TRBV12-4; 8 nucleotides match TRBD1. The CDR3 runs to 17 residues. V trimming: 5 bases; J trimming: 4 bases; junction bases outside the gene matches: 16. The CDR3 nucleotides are TGTGCCAGCAGTATTAGCCCCGGGACAGGAGGTGGATACGAGCAGTACTTC. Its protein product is CASSISPGTGGGYEQYF.

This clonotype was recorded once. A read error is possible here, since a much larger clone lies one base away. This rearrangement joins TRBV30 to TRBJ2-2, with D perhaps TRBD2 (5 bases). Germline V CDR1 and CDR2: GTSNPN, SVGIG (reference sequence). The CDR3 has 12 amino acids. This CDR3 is CVWSPGNGELFF. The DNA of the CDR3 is TGTGTCTGGAGTCCCGGGAACGGGGAGCTGTTTTTT.

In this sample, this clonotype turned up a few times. The CDR3 sequence: CASSQRAGADTDTQYF. The CDR3 bases are TGCGCCAGCAGCCAGAGAGCGGGGGCCGACACAGATACGCAGTATTTT. The chain carries TRBV4-1 and TRBJ2-3; TRBD2 aligns across 8 bases. The germline V gene encodes CDR1 MGHRA and CDR2 YSYEKL. The CDR3 has 16 amino acids. With 3 bases clipped from V and 2 bases from J, the junction kept 7 bases outside the gene matches.

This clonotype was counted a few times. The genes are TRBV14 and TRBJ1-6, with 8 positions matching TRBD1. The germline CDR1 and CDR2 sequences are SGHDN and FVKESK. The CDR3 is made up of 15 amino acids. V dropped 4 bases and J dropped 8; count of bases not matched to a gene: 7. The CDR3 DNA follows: TGTGCCAGCAGCCTCGCGACAGGGGTCTATTCACCCCTCCACTTT. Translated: CASSLATGVYSPLHF. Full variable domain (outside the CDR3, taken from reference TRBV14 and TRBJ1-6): EAGVTQFPSHSVIEKGQTVTLRCDPISGHDNLYWYRRVMGKEIKFLLHFVKESKQDESGMPNNRFLAERTGGTYSTLKVQPAELEDSGVYFCASSLATGVYSPLHFGNGTRLTVT.

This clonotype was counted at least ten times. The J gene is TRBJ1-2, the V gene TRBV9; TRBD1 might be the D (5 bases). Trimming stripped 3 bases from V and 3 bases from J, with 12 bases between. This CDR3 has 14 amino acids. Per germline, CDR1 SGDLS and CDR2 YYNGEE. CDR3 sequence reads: CASSAMTVDYGYTF. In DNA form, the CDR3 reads TGTGCCAGCAGCGCAATGACAGTTGACTATGGCTACACCTTC.

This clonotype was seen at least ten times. CDR3 coding DNA: TGTGCCTGGAGTGCCGGACACCCTGGGGCCAACGTCCTGACTTTC. Its protein product is CAWSAGHPGANVLTF. The rearrangement links TRBV30 to TRBJ2-6, with D maybe TRBD1 (5 bases). Per germline, CDR1 GTSNPN and CDR2 SVGIG (reference sequence). Trimming shortened V by 1 base and J by 2 bases, and 9 bases separated the two germline ends. The CDR3 runs 15 residues.

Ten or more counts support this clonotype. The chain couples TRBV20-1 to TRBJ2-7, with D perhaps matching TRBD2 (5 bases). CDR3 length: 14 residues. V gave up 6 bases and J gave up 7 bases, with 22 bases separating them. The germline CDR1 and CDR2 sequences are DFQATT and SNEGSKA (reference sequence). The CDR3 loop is CSAKEGIESGEQYF. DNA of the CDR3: TGCAGTGCCAAAGAGGGCATAGAATCGGGGGAGCAGTACTTC.

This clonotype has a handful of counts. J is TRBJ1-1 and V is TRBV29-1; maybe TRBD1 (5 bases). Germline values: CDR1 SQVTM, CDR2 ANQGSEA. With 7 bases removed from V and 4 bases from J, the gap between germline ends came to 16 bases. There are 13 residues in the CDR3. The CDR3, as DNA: TGCAGCGGGGGTCTCTTACAGGCCACTGAAGCTTTCTTT. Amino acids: CSGGLLQATEAFF.

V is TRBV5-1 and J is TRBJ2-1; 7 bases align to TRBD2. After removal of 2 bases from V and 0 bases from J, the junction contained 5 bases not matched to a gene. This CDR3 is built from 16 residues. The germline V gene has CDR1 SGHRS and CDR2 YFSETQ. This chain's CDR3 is CASSFEAGRSYNEQFF. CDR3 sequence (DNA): TGCGCCAGCAGCTTTGAAGCGGGGCGCTCCTACAATGAGCAGTTCTTC.

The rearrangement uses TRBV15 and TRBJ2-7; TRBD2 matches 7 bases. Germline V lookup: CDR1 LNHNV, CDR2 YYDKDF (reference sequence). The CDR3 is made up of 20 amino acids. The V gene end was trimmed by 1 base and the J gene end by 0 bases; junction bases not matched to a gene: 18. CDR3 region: CATSRGRLADYLMLSYEQYF. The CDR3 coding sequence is TGTGCCACCAGCAGAGGTAGGCTAGCGGACTACCTAATGCTCTCCTACGAGCAGTACTTC.

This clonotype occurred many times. The CDR3 nucleotides read TGTGCCAGCAGTTCAACGGGTTTACGGGCCCAGCATTTT. It is translated as CASSSTGLRAQHF. This chain connects TRBV28 to TRBJ1-5; D unclear. V was cut by 4 bases and J by 11 bases, with 15 bases left in between. This CDR3 has 13 amino acids. Germline loops: CDR1 MDHEN, CDR2 SYDVKM.

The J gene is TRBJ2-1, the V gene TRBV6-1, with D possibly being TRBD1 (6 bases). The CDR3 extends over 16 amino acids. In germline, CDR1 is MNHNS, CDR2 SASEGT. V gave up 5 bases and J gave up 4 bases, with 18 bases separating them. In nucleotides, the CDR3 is TGTGCCAGCAGTCCTCACAGGGAGCGGCTTTACAATGAGCAGTTCTTC. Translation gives CASSPHRERLYNEQFF.

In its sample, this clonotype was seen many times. DNA for the CDR3: TGTGCCAGCAGTGATGCGGTAGCTGGGGAGACCCAGTACTTC. Translated: CASSDAVAGETQYF. The chain is built from TRBV2 and TRBJ2-5, with D uncertain. This CDR3 contains 14 residues. The V end lost 3 bases, the J end lost 5 bases, and 13 bases lay between the germline ends. Germline V CDR1 and CDR2: SNHLY, FYNNEI.

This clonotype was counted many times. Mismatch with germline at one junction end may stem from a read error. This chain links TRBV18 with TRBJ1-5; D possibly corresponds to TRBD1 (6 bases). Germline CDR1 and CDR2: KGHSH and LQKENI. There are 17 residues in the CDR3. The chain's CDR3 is CAGSSRRRGGSNQPQHF. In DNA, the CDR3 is TGTGCCGGCTCATCGCGTCGGAGAGGGGGAAGCAATCAGCCCCAGCATTTT.

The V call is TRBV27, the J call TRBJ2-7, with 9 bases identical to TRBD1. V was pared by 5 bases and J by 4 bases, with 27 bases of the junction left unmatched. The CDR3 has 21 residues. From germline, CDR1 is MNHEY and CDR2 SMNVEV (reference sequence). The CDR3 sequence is CASSHRDRVHGSPDKFYEQYF. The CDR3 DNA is TGTGCCAGCAGTCATCGGGACAGGGTCCACGGGTCTCCCGACAAATTTTACGAGCAGTACTTC.

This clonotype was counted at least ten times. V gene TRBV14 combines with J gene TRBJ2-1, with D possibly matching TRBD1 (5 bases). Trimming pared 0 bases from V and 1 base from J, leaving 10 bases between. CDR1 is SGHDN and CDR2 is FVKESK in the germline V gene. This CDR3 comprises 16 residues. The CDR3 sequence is CASSQDGAGSYNEQFF. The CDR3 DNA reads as TGTGCCAGCAGCCAAGATGGGGCAGGGTCCTACAATGAGCAGTTCTTC.

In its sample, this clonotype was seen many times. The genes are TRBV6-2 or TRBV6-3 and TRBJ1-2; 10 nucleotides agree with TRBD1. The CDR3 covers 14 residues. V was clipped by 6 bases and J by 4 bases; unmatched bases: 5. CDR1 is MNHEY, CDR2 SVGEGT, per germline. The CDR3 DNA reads TGTGCCAGCAGCGGGACAGGGGCACTCTATGGCTACACCTTC. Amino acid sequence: CASSGTGALYGYTF.

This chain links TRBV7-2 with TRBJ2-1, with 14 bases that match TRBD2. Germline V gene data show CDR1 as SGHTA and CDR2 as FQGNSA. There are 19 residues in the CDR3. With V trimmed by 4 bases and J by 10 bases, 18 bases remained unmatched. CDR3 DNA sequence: TGTGCCAGCAGCTCCCCCGGGACTAGCGGGGGACTAACAATGATGGAGCAGTTCTTC. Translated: CASSSPGTSGGLTMMEQFF.

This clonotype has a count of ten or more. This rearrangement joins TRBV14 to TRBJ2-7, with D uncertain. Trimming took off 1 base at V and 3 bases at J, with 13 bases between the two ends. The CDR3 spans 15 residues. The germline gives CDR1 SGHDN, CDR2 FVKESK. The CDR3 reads CASSQGSSVYYEQYF. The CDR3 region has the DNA TGTGCCAGCAGCCAAGGAAGCTCGGTTTACTACGAGCAGTACTTC.

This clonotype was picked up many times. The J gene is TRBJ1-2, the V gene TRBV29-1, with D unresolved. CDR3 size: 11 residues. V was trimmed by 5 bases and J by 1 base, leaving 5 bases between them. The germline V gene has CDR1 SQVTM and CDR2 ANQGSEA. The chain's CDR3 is CSVIHNYGYTF. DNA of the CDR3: TGCAGCGTTATACATAACTATGGCTACACCTTC.

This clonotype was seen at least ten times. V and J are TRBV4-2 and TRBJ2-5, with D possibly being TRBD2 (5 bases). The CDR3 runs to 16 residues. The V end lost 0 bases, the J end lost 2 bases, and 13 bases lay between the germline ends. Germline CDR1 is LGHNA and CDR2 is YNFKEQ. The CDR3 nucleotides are TGTGCCAGCAGCCAAGACGCGGGCAGCGGACAAGAGACCCAGTACTTC. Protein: CASSQDAGSGQETQYF.

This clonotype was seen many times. The CDR3 DNA sequence: TGTGCCAGCAGCGTAGAGGGCAGCAATCAGCCCCAGCATTTT. Its protein is CASSVEGSNQPQHF. The V and J genes are TRBV9 and TRBJ1-5; D uncertain. Trimming pared 0 bases from V and 1 base from J, leaving 5 bases between. CDR1 SGDLS and CDR2 YYNGEE come from the germline V gene. The CDR3 spans 14 residues.